A selection of T cell receptor beta chains follows, all from one sample in a study of blood T cell repertoires in COVID-19. Clones were sequenced by immunoSEQ multiplex PCR, and TCRdb holds only the in-frame ones, with some missing. Among roughly 42,000 clones listed, about 85% were seen once. The sequenced sample consisted of peripheral blood. Receptors were obtained from a human donor in a cohort sampled during active COVID-19. The CDR3 runs from the conserved cysteine through the conserved F or W. The order of the fields is V gene, D gene, clone size, J gene, CDR3 DNA, CDR3 protein. A D gene is named only where the DNA matches it firmly. Rows may omit the clone size; those that give it use once, few, many or a size class.

>TRBV6-1|TRBD1|.|TRBJ1-4
TGTGCCAGCAGTGATAGACAGGGAAATGAAAAACTGTTTTTT
CASSDRQGNEKLFF
>TRBV4-2|TRBD2|.|TRBJ2-5
TGTGCCAGCAGCCAGAGTTTCTCTAGCGGGGGCCTTCAGGAGACCCAGTACTTC
CASSQSFSSGGLQETQYF
>TRBV24-1|.|.|TRBJ2-5
TGTGCCACCAGTGATTGGGGCAGCCAAGAGACCCAGTACTTC
CATSDWGSQETQYF
>TRBV6-2/TRBV6-3|.|.|TRBJ2-1
TGTGCCAGCAGTTACTTGAGGAATGAGCAGTTCTTC
CASSYLRNEQFF
>TRBV7-8|TRBD1|once|TRBJ2-7
TGTGCCAGCAGCCCACTCGGGACAGCCTACGAGCAGTACTTC
CASSPLGTAYEQYF
>TRBV2|TRBD2|few|TRBJ2-5
TGTGCCAGCAGCGACTCCGGGACTAGCGGGGGGTACCAAGAGACCCAGTACTTC
CASSDSGTSGGYQETQYF
>TRBV19|.|.|TRBJ2-3
TGTGCCAGTAGTACCCTTGACTCGCGCCAGATAAATACGCAGTATTTT
CASSTLDSRQINTQYF
>TRBV4-3|.|.|TRBJ1-6
TGCGCCAGCAGCCAACGGAGTCCCCCGGCTAGATATAATTCACCCCTCCACTTT
CASSQRSPPARYNSPLHF
>TRBV6-1|.|.|TRBJ1-5
TGTGCCAGCAGTGGCGGGGGGGGATCCGGAGTGGGAAATCAGCCCCAGCATTTT
CASSGGGGSGVGNQPQHF
>TRBV29-1|.|.|TRBJ1-3
TGCAGCGCCGGGGCGGGGATCGGGGCTGGAAACACCATATATTTT
CSAGAGIGAGNTIYF
>TRBV19|TRBD1|.|TRBJ1-6
TGTGCCAGTAGTACCGGGACAGAAAATTCACCCCTCCACTTT
CASSTGTENSPLHF
>TRBV2|.|.|TRBJ1-6
TGTGCCAGCAGCCCAGGGGAGAGTCGTCCCCTCCACTTT
CASSPGESRPLHF
>TRBV6-6|.|.|TRBJ2-2
TGTGCCAGCAGTCAGCTTATCTCCGGGGTGGAGAGCGGGCACCCCATCAACACCGGGGAGCTGTTTTTT
CASSQLISGVESGHPINTGELFF
>TRBV3-1/TRBV3-2|.|.|TRBJ1-3
TGTGCCAGCAGCCAAGATGCGTCGCGGGAATCTGGAAACACCATATATTTT
CASSQDASRESGNTIYF
>TRBV30|.|.|TRBJ1-6
TGTGCCTGGAGTGTACTTACAGGTGGTAATTCACCCCTCCACTTT
CAWSVLTGGNSPLHF
>TRBV7-9|TRBD1|.|TRBJ1-1
TGTGCCAGCAGCCCTCGGGGACAGGGGACGAACACTGAAGCTTTCTTT
CASSPRGQGTNTEAFF
>TRBV24-1|.|.|TRBJ2-2
TGTGCCACCAGTGATTCCCTTTACAGTGACACCGGGGAGCTGTTTTTT
CATSDSLYSDTGELFF
>TRBV6-2/TRBV6-3|TRBD1|.|TRBJ2-3
TGTGCCAGCAGTTCGTGGGGGACAGGCACAGATACGCAGTATTTT
CASSSWGTGTDTQYF
>TRBV24-1|TRBD2|.|TRBJ2-5
TGTGCCACCAGTGATCCAGGTGGGGGGGGAGAGACCCAGTACTTC
CATSDPGGGGETQYF
>TRBV5-1|.|.|TRBJ2-2
TGCGCCCGCAGGGGAGGGGGGACTCCGAACACCGGGGAGCTGTTTTTT
CARRGGGTPNTGELFF
>TRBV5-1|TRBD1|.|TRBJ1-1
TGCGCCAGCAGCCCGGGACAGGCCACTGAAGCTTTCTTT
CASSPGQATEAFF
>TRBV6-5|.|.|TRBJ2-2
TGTGCCAGCAGCCTCAACAGTCAGAACACCGGGGAGCTGTTTTTT
CASSLNSQNTGELFF
>TRBV11-1|.|.|TRBJ2-6
TGTGCCAGCAACCCTGGCAGTATTGGGGCCAACGTCCTGACTTTC
CASNPGSIGANVLTF
>TRBV2|.|.|TRBJ1-1
TGTGCCAGCAGTGGGCCGAGGGCTAGCACTGAAGCTTTCTTT
CASSGPRASTEAFF
>TRBV6-9|.|.|TRBJ2-2
TGTGCCAGCCATGGGGGGGGCCGCACCGGGGAGCTGTTTTTT
CASHGGGRTGELFF
>TRBV28|TRBD2|.|TRBJ2-3
TGTGCCAGCAGGAGGCGGGGGGGCACAGATACGCAGTATTTT
CASRRRGGTDTQYF
>TRBV7-2|.|.|TRBJ1-2
TGTGCCAGCAGCTTAGGGGGGGAAGGCTATGGCTACACCTTC
CASSLGGEGYGYTF
>TRBV19|.|.|TRBJ2-5
TGTGCCAGTAGTACCAACCTACCAGAGACCCAGTACTTC
CASSTNLPETQYF
>TRBV5-4|TRBD2|.|TRBJ2-1
TGTGCCAGCAGCTTCCGCGGGGGGTCCTACAATGAGCAGTTCTTC
CASSFRGGSYNEQFF
>TRBV2|TRBD2|.|TRBJ2-3
TGTGCCAGCAGTGCTCGGACTAGCGGGGGGTCAGATACGCAGTATTTT
CASSARTSGGSDTQYF
>TRBV6-5|.|.|TRBJ2-7
TGTGCCAGCAGTTGGTCCGGTTCGGTGCAGTACTTC
CASSWSGSVQYF
>TRBV7-2|TRBD1|.|TRBJ2-6
TGTGCCAGCAGCTTAGGGGACAGGGGACTAGGCGGGGCCAACGTCCTGACTTTC
CASSLGDRGLGGANVLTF
>TRBV2|TRBD1|.|TRBJ1-1
TGTGCCAGCAGTTCCCAGGGGGGCAACACTGAAGCTTTCTTT
CASSSQGGNTEAFF
>TRBV5-6|.|.|TRBJ2-7
TGTGCCACTTCCCTTTCGGGGGACTCCTACGAGCAGTACTTC
CATSLSGDSYEQYF
>TRBV3-1/TRBV3-2|TRBD2|.|TRBJ2-7
TGTGCCAGCAGCCAAGTGGGACTAGCTGAGCAGTACTTC
CASSQVGLAEQYF
>TRBV5-1|TRBD1|.|TRBJ2-5
TGCGCCAGCAGACGGGACAGCAAGACAGAGACCCAGTACTTC
CASRRDSKTETQYF
>TRBV6-6|.|.|TRBJ2-3
TGTGCCAGCACCGGGAGCACAGATACGCAGTATTTT
CASTGSTDTQYF
>TRBV18|.|.|TRBJ1-2
TGTGCCAGCTCACCAAGCCGGACAAGATCATTCTATGGCTACACCTTC
CASSPSRTRSFYGYTF
>TRBV4-1|TRBD1|.|TRBJ1-5
TGCGCCAGCAGCCAAGGAGGGACAGGGGCCGAAAGACAGCATTTT
CASSQGGTGAERQHF
>TRBV28|.|.|TRBJ2-7
TGTGCCAGCAGTGCGGGAGCCTACAGGGGGGCCCCCTACGAGCAGTACTTC
CASSAGAYRGAPYEQYF
>TRBV5-6|TRBD1|.|TRBJ1-2
TGTGCCAGCAGCTTTCCACCTCCGACAGGGGAGCGGTATGGCTACACCTTC
CASSFPPPTGERYGYTF
>TRBV11-2|TRBD1|few|TRBJ2-7
TGTGCCAGCAGCTACGGACAGGGGGTCACGTACGAGCAGTACTTC
CASSYGQGVTYEQYF
>TRBV6-2/TRBV6-3|TRBD1|.|TRBJ2-1
TGTGCCAGCAGCCGGGACAGACAATACAATGAGCAGTTCTTC
CASSRDRQYNEQFF
>TRBV7-3|TRBD2|.|TRBJ2-3
TGTGCCAGCAGCCGCCGGACTAGCGGCACAGATACGCAGTATTTT
CASSRRTSGTDTQYF
>TRBV6-4|TRBD2|.|TRBJ2-3
TGTGCCAGCAGTGACTTGGGACTAGCGGCTAGCACAGATACGCAGTATTTT
CASSDLGLAASTDTQYF
>TRBV4-1|.|.|TRBJ2-3
TGCGCCAGCTCAGGGGTGGGGGGGGCGGCAGATACGCAGTATTTT
CASSGVGGAADTQYF
>TRBV27|TRBD1|few|TRBJ2-5
TGTGCCAGCAGTTTAGCGGGACAGGGGGCTGTAAAGACCCAGTACTTC
CASSLAGQGAVKTQYF
>TRBV6-5|.|.|TRBJ1-5
TGTGCCAGCACCGCCCACGGCGCGGCAAATCAGCCCCAGCATTTT
CASTAHGAANQPQHF